This T cell receptor beta chain was retrieved from a study of blood T cell repertoires in COVID-19. The wider study: The origin of the acute and convalescent COVID-19 samples was the United States, Italy and Spain. T cells, B-cell-depleted T cells, or PBMCs supplied cDNA or gDNA.

The V end was cut by 3 bases, the J end by 4 bases, with 19 bases between. CDR1 LGHDT and CDR2 YNNKEL come from the germline V gene (reference sequence). The CDR3 runs 18 residues. Recruitment covered about 25 US areas and drew participants whose ages spanned about 18 to 89 years. The study assigned cohorts using participant-reported clinical history. The assay was immunoSEQ multiplex PCR, and TCRdb's table has in-frame clones only and misses some. There are some 330,000 clones in the sample; roughly 86% occur only once, and less than 2.5% lies in the top ten. This clone appeared a single time. V usage is TRBV3-1 (or the pseudogene TRBV3-2) and J usage is TRBJ1-6; TRBD1 might be the D (6 bases). Sample: PBMCs or T cells enriched from blood (not recorded which). The sequence came from a man aged 40-50 years in a cohort exposed to, infected with or recovered from COVID-19 (not recorded which). The CDR3 spells CASSHSGTLGFYNSPLHF. The CDR3 DNA reads TGTGCCAGCAGCCATTCCGGGACACTCGGGTTTTATAATTCACCCCTCCACTTT.